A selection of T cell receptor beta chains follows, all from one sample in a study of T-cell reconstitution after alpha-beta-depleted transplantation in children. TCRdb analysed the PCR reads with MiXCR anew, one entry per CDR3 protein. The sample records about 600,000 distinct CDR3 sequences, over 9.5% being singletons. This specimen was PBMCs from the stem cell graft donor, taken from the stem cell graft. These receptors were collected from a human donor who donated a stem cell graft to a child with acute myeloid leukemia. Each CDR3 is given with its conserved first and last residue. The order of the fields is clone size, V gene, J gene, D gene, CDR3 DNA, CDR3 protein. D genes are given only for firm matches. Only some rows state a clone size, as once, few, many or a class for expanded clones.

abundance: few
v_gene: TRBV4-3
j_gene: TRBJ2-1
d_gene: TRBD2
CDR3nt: TGCGCCAGCAGCCAAGTGGCGGGTTGGGAGGGCGATGAGCAGTTCTTC
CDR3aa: CASSQVAGWEGDEQFF

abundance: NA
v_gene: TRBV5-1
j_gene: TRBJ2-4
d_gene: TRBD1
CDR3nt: TGCGCCAGCAGCTTGGGAGGGGGCAATGTATACGGCATTCAGTACTTC
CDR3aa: CASSLGGGNVYGIQYF

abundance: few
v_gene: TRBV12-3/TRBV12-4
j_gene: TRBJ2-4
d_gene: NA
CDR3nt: TGTGCCAGCACTGAATTGGACATTCAGTACTTC
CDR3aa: CASTELDIQYF

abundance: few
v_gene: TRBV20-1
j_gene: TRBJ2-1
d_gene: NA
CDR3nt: TGCAGTGCTAGAGAGGGGGACGCTCTACCTGAGCAGTTCTTC
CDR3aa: CSAREGDALPEQFF

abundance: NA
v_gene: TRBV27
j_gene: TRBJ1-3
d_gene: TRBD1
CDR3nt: TGTGCCAGCAGTGCCGCACAGGGGGCTGGAAACACCATATATTTT
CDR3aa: CASSAAQGAGNTIYF

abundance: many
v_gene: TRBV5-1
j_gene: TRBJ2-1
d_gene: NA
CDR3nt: TGCGCCAGCAGCTTGAGGGCGGGAAACAATGAGCAGTTCTTC
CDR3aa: CASSLRAGNNEQFF

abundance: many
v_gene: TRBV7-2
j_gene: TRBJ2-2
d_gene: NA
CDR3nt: TGTGCCAGCCAGCTGAGGGGTCCCACCGGGGAGCTGTTTTTT
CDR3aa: CASQLRGPTGELFF

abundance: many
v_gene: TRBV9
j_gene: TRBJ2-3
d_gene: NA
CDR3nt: TGTGCCAGCAGCGTCCCAGGGTCCGGTAATACGCAGTATTTT
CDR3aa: CASSVPGSGNTQYF

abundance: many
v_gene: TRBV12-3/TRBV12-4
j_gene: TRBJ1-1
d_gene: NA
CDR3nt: TGTGCCAGCAGGCCCCAGGGACGGGGTACTGAAGCTTTCTTT
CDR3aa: CASRPQGRGTEAFF

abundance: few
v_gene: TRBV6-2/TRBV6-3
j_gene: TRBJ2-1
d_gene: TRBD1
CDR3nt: TGTGCCAGCAACGAGGGGGCCCACTCCTACAATGAGCAGTTCTTC
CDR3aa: CASNEGAHSYNEQFF

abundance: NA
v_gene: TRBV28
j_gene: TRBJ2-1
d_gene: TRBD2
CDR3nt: TGTGCCAGCAGTTTATTGAAGACTAGCGGTTTAGTCCCCGTTTCCTACAATGAGCAGTTCTTC
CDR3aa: CASSLLKTSGLVPVSYNEQFF

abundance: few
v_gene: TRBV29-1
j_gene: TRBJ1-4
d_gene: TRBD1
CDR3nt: TGCAGCGTTAGCCCCGGGACAGGGTATGAAAAACTGTTTTTT
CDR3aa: CSVSPGTGYEKLFF

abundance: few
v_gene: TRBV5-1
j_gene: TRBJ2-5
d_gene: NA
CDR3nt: TGCGCCAGCAGCTTGGAGGCCAGGGGCCAAGAGACCCAGTACTTC
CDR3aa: CASSLEARGQETQYF

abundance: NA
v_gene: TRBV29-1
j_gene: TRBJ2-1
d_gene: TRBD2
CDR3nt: TGCAGCGTTGGGCCCCTAGCGGGAGCTTACAATGAGCAGTTCTTC
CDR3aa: CSVGPLAGAYNEQFF

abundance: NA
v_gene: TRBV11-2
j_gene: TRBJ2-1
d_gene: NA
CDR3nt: TGTGCCAGCAGCTTAGATAGGAGAACAGGGATGAACAATGAGCAGTTCTTC
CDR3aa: CASSLDRRTGMNNEQFF

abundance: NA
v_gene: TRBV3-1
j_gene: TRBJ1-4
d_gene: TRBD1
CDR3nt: TGTGCCAGCAGCTATGGACAGGGCCAGGAAAAACTGTTTTTT
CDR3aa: CASSYGQGQEKLFF

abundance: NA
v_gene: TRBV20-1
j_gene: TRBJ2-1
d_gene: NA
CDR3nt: TGCAGTGCTAGAGAACAAATTTTCGGTGAGCAGTTCTTC
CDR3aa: CSAREQIFGEQFF